The 27 T cell receptor beta chains in this list originate from one sample, sequenced in a study of blood T cell repertoires in COVID-19. Here immunoSEQ multiplex PCR was the method, and the copy in TCRdb shows in-frame clones only, minus some. The sample includes roughly 230,000 clones, roughly nine tenths of them seen just once. Sequenced material: peripheral blood. The receptors stem from a man between 70 and 80 years old with acute or convalescent COVID-19.

J is TRBJ2-1 and V is TRBV28, with D perhaps matching TRBD2 (6 bases). Trimming took 3 bases from V and 8 from J, leaving 17 bases between them. Germline V CDR1 and CDR2: MDHEN, SYDVKM. This CDR3 is built from 15 residues. CDR3 loop: CASSFSGGRSHEQFF. CDR3 bases: TGTGCCAGCAGTTTCTCAGGAGGGAGAAGTCATGAGCAGTTCTTC.

V is TRBV19 and J is TRBJ1-4; the D gene is possibly TRBD1 (5 bases). The CDR3 runs to 15 residues. CDR1 LNHDA and CDR2 SQIVND come from the germline V gene (reference sequence). Trimming left V 6 bases short and J 5 bases short, with 16 bases between. The CDR3 sequence: CASSRDFGANEKLFF. In nucleotides, the CDR3 is TGTGCCAGTAGCAGGGATTTTGGGGCGAATGAAAAACTGTTTTTT.

V is TRBV6-5 and J is TRBJ1-3, with D maybe TRBD1 (6 bases). V lost 2 bases, J lost 4 bases, and 12 bases lay in between. This CDR3 spans 15 amino acids. Germline V gives CDR1 MNHEY, CDR2 SVGAGI. CDR3 sequence: CASSYGRGAGNTIYF. Here the CDR3 DNA reads TGTGCCAGCAGTTACGGCAGGGGAGCAGGAAACACCATATATTTT.

This chain's CDR3 is CASSSTGNSYEQYF. CDR3 DNA sequence: TGTGCCAGCAGCTCGACAGGGAACTCCTACGAGCAGTACTTC. The V gene is TRBV7-2, the J gene TRBJ2-7; 7 bases align to TRBD1. Losses at the gene ends were 4 bases for V and 0 bases for J; bases not matched to a gene: 3. The CDR3 runs to 14 residues. CDR1 is SGHTA and CDR2 is FQGNSA in the germline V gene.

The chain is built from TRBV7-8 and TRBJ1-2; the D gene is possibly TRBD1 (6 bases). This CDR3 contains 13 residues. The germline V and J ends were trimmed by 5 bases and 5 bases, with 12 bases remaining between them. The V gene's germline CDR1 is SGHVS and CDR2 FQNEAQ. For the CDR3, the DNA is TGTGCCAGCAGCCCAGGGGCGGTATATGGCTACACCTTC. Encoded protein: CASSPGAVYGYTF.

Written as DNA, the CDR3 is TGTGCCAGCAGCCTTGCCGGGACAGGGTCCTACGAGCAGTACTTC. It is translated as CASSLAGTGSYEQYF. V and J are TRBV28 and TRBJ2-7; 9 bases align to TRBD1. The CDR3 extends over 15 amino acids. The germline V gene has CDR1 MDHEN and CDR2 SYDVKM. The V segment lost 6 bases and the J segment 1 base; nucleotides outside the gene matches: 7.

This clone was seen a single time. The chain links TRBV6-5 to TRBJ1-1; the match to TRBD1 covers 10 bases. The junction had 3 bases not matched to a gene; V was cut back by 5 bases and J by 0 bases. The CDR3 spans 15 residues. Germline lookup yields CDR1 MNHEY and CDR2 SVGAGI. CDR3 bases: TGTGCCAGCAGTCCGGGACAGGGGCTGAACACTGAAGCTTTCTTT. This gives the protein CASSPGQGLNTEAFF.

The chain is built from TRBV5-1 and TRBJ2-1; perhaps TRBD2 as D (6 bases). Trimming removed 4 bases from V and 1 base from J, with 18 bases in between. The CDR3 is made up of 17 amino acids. Germline CDR1 and CDR2: SGHRS and YFSETQ. The CDR3 is CASSAGWVPGSYNEQFF. CDR3 sequence (DNA): TGCGCCAGCAGCGCGGGGTGGGTTCCCGGGTCCTACAATGAGCAGTTCTTC.

This sequence joins TRBV30 and TRBJ2-2; 8 nucleotides align to TRBD2. This CDR3 comprises 14 residues. The trim removed 3 bases at V and 6 bases at J, leaving 6 bases unmatched. In germline, CDR1 is GTSNPN, CDR2 SVGIG (reference sequence). CDR3 coding DNA: TGTGCCTGGAGACTAGCGGACCCCTCCGGGGAGCTGTTTTTT. This translates into CAWRLADPSGELFF.

This rearrangement joins TRBV6-2 or TRBV6-3 to TRBJ2-7; D might be TRBD1 (6 bases). The CDR3 is made up of 13 amino acids. CDR1 MNHEY and CDR2 SVGEGT come from the germline V gene. The ends were cut back, 8 bases at V and 1 base at J, with 12 bases in the middle. In DNA, the CDR3 is TGTGCCAGCCGCCGGGACAATTCCTACGAGCAGTACTTC. Translated, it gives CASRRDNSYEQYF.

This chain uses TRBV19 with TRBJ1-1; 8 nucleotides line up with TRBD1. The CDR3 is made up of 12 amino acids. Germline V gives CDR1 LNHDA, CDR2 SQIVND (reference sequence). J was trimmed by 5 bases and V by 7 bases; bases with no gene match: 3. CDR3 DNA sequence: TGTGCCAGTACAGGGGGCTTGACTGAAGCTTTCTTT. This codes for CASTGGLTEAFF.

This clone was detected once. The chain links TRBV12-2 to TRBJ2-7; the table's D gene call, TRBD2, was not cross checked with the DNA. TRBV12-2 is classified as a pseudogene. The CDR3 is 14 residues long. CDR3 in amino acids: CASRPRRGSYEQYF. The CDR3 DNA follows: TGTGCAAGTCGCCCTAGACGCGGGTCCTACGAGCAGTACTTC.

The chain employs TRBV11-2 and TRBJ1-4; 8 nucleotides agree with TRBD1. J gave up 4 bases and V 1 base, and 2 bases lay outside the gene matches. The CDR3 sequence is 15 residues long. Germline V CDR1 and CDR2: SGHAT, FQNNGV. The CDR3 DNA reads as TGTGCCAGCAGCTTAGGGACAGGGTATAATGAAAAACTGTTTTTT. Amino acid sequence: CASSLGTGYNEKLFF. Full variable domain (rest looked up from reference TRBV11-2 and TRBJ1-4): EAGVAQSPRYKIIEKRQSVAFWCNPISGHATLYWYQQILGQGPKLLIQFQNNGVVDDSQLPKDRFSAERLKGVDSTLKIQPAKLEDSAVYLCASSLGTGYNEKLFFGSGTQLSVL.

The CDR3 DNA reads as TGTGCCAGCAGCTTCCCCGGGACTCTTAACACCGGGGAGCTGTTTTTT. Translating gives CASSFPGTLNTGELFF. J is TRBJ2-2 and V is TRBV5-4; tentative D call: TRBD2 (6 bases). The V and J ends lost 2 bases and 2 bases respectively, with 13 bases between them. Germline V gives CDR1 SGHNT, CDR2 YYREEE (reference sequence). There are 16 residues in the CDR3.

V gene TRBV7-8 combines with J gene TRBJ1-1; D not certain. Deletions cut 1 base from V and 1 base from J, with 10 bases between. The CDR3 spans 15 residues. The germline V gene has CDR1 SGHVS and CDR2 FQNEAQ. Here the CDR3 reads CASSLERFQNTEAFF. For the CDR3, the DNA is TGTGCCAGCAGCTTAGAGAGGTTTCAGAACACTGAAGCTTTCTTT.

The J gene is TRBJ2-2, the V gene TRBV2; no definite D call. CDR1 is SNHLY, CDR2 FYNNEI, per germline. V lost 10 bases to trimming and J lost 5 bases, with 14 bases between them. The CDR3 is 13 residues long. CDR3 amino acids: CATNLLTTGELFF. In DNA, the CDR3 is TGTGCCACCAACCTTCTCACAACCGGGGAGCTGTTTTTT. The variable domain in full, with the rest retrieved from reference TRBV2 and TRBJ2-2, is EPEVTQTPSHQVTQMGQEVILRCVPISNHLYFYWYRQILGQKVEFLVSFYNNEISEKSEIFDDQFSVERPDGSNFTLKIRSTKLEDSAMYFCATNLLTTGELFFGEGSRLTVL.

The chain combines TRBV19 with TRBJ1-4; D might be TRBD1 (5 bases). The CDR3 sequence is 13 residues long. Trimming left V 7 bases short and J 7 bases short, with 13 bases between. Per germline, CDR1 LNHDA and CDR2 SQIVND (reference sequence). The CDR3 DNA is TGTGCCAGTACCTCTAGGGGTGTTGAAAAACTGTTTTTT. Translation: CASTSRGVEKLFF.

V usage is TRBV7-3 and J usage is TRBJ2-1; 14 bases agree with TRBD2. Germline V gene lookup returns CDR1 SGHTA and CDR2 FQGTGA. The CDR3 totals 19 residues. Trimming removed 5 bases from V and 0 bases from J; junction bases left unmatched: 9. CDR3 sequence: CASSKWTSGRTGSYNEQFF. The DNA of the CDR3 is TGTGCCAGCAGCAAATGGACTAGCGGGAGGACCGGCTCCTACAATGAGCAGTTCTTC.

The V gene is TRBV6-5, the J gene TRBJ2-7, with 8 bases lining up with TRBD1. CDR3 size: 14 residues. Germline assignment: CDR1 MNHEY and CDR2 SVGAGI. V lost 6 bases and J lost 6; bases outside the gene matches: 10. The CDR3 loop reads CASRRDRGSGEQYF. As DNA, the CDR3 is TGTGCCAGCAGGCGAGACAGGGGATCCGGCGAGCAGTACTTC.

This clone was seen only a few times. The J gene is TRBJ2-2, the V gene TRBV4-3; D gene ambiguous. Trimming left V 2 bases short and J 0 bases short, with 10 bases between. Germline loops: CDR1 LGHNA, CDR2 YSLEER. This CDR3 has 16 amino acids. CDR3 nucleotide sequence: TGCGCCAGCAGCCAATTGGTCACAGCGAACACCGGGGAGCTGTTTTTT. Its translation: CASSQLVTANTGELFF.

V gene TRBV19 combines with J gene TRBJ2-7; 8 bases fit TRBD2. Germline CDR1 and CDR2: LNHDA and SQIVND (reference sequence). Trimming took 3 bases from V and 6 from J; bases not matched to a gene: 10. The CDR3 consists of 15 residues. In DNA form, the CDR3 reads TGTGCCAGTAGTATTCCCTCGGCGGGAGGATTCGAGCAGTACTTC. It encodes CASSIPSAGGFEQYF.

V is TRBV4-1 and J is TRBJ2-5; no clear D. The CDR3 sequence is 13 residues long. Germline V gene sequence: CDR1 MGHRA, CDR2 YSYEKL. Trimming removed 0 bases from V and 5 bases from J, with 7 bases in between. The CDR3 DNA sequence: TGCGCCAGCAGCCAAGAAGAGAGGGAGACCCAGTACTTC. This gives the protein CASSQEERETQYF.

Regarding this clone: The same CDR3 also results from other DNA sequences found in this sample. This chain connects TRBV3-1 (or the pseudogene TRBV3-2) to TRBJ1-2; 9 bases map to TRBD1. This CDR3 is built from 13 residues. In germline, CDR1 is LGHDT, CDR2 YNNKEL (reference sequence). Trimming cost V 4 bases and J 5 bases; bases outside gene matches: 2. CDR3 protein: CASSLGQGYGYTF. CDR3 DNA sequence: TGTGCCAGCAGCCTCGGACAGGGGTATGGCTACACCTTC.

This clone was counted a few times. The chain combines TRBV15 with TRBJ2-3; D perhaps matches TRBD1 (6 bases). The CDR3 spans 14 residues. Germline assignment: CDR1 LNHNV and CDR2 YYDKDF (reference sequence). Trimming removed 7 bases at V and 0 bases at J, with 11 bases between. The CDR3 protein is CATKADRSTDTQYF. CDR3 sequence (DNA): TGTGCCACCAAGGCAGACAGGAGCACAGATACGCAGTATTTT.

The sample holds one count of this clone. J is TRBJ2-1 and V is TRBV5-4; no clear D gene. The V gene lost 4 bases and the J gene lost 5 bases, with 7 bases spanning the gap. Germline V gene lookup returns CDR1 SGHNT and CDR2 YYREEE (reference sequence). The CDR3 sequence is 12 residues long. CDR3 protein: CASSQDHNEQFF. The CDR3 DNA reads as TGTGCCAGCAGCCAGGATCACAATGAGCAGTTCTTC.

This chain links TRBV28 with TRBJ1-5; 7 bases map to TRBD1. Looked up from germline, CDR1 is MDHEN and CDR2 is SYDVKM. The trim removed 6 bases at V and 3 bases at J, leaving 8 bases unmatched. This CDR3 contains 15 residues. The CDR3 DNA follows: TGTGCCAGCAGACGACAGGGAGGATACAATCAGCCCCAGCATTTT. It encodes CASRRQGGYNQPQHF.

The CDR3 is CASTALAGGTYNEQFF. The CDR3 region has the DNA TGTGCCAGCACCGCACTAGCGGGAGGGACTTACAATGAGCAGTTCTTC. The V gene is TRBV2, the J gene TRBJ2-1; 13 bases match TRBD2. The trim removed 7 bases at V and 4 bases at J, leaving 7 bases unmatched. Germline-derived CDR1 and CDR2 are SNHLY and FYNNEI. This CDR3 is 16 amino acids long.